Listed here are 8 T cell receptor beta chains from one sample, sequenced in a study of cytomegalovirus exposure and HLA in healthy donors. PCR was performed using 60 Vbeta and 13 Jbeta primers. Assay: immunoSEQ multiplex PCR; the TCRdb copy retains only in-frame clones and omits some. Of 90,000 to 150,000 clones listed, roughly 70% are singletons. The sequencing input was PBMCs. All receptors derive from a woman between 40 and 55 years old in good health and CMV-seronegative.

CDR3 DNA sequence: TGTGCCAGCAGCGTAGGTGTGGGGACAGGGCCGCGAGATACGCAGTATTTT. Amino acids: CASSVGVGTGPRDTQYF. V is TRBV9 and J is TRBJ2-3, with TRBD1 identical over 9 bases. V was pared by 0 bases and J by 5 bases, with 10 bases of the junction left unmatched. This CDR3 is 17 amino acids long. Looked up from germline, CDR1 is SGDLS and CDR2 is YYNGEE.

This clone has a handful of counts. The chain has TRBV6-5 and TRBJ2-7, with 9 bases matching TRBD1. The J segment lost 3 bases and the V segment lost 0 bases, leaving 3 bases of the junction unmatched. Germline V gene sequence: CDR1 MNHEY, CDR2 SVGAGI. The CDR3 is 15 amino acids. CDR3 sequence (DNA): TGTGCCAGCAGTTACTCTGGGGGACAGGGCTACGAGCAGTACTTC. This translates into CASSYSGGQGYEQYF.

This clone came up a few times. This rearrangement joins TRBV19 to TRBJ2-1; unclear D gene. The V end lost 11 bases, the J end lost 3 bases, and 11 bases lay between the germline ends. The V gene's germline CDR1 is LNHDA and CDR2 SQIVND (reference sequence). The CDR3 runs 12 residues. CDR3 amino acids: CAASGSYNEQFF. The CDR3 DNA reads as TGTGCCGCTTCAGGAAGCTACAATGAGCAGTTCTTC.

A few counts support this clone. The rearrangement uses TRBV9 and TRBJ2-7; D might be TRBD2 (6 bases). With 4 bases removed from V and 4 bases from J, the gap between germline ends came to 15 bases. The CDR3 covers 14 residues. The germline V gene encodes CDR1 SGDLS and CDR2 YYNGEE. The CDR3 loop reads CASSFRDGLYEQYF. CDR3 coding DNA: TGTGCCAGCAGCTTCCGGGACGGACTATACGAGCAGTACTTC.

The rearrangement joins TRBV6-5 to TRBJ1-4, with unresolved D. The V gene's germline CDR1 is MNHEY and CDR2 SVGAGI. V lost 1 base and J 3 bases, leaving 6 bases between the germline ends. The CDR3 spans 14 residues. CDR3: CASSYLSANEKLFF. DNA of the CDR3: TGTGCCAGCAGTTACTTGAGTGCTAATGAAAAACTGTTTTTT.

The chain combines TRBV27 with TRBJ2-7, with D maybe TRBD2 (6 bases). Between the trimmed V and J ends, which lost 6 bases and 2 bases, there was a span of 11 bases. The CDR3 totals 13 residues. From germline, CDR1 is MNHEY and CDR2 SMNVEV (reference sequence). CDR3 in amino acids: CASSNSGPYEQYF. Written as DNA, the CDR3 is TGTGCCAGCAGCAATAGCGGACCCTACGAGCAGTACTTC.

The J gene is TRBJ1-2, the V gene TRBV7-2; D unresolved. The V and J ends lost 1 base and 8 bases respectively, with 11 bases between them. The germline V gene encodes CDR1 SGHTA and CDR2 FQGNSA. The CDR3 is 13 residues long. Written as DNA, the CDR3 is TGTGCCAGCAGCTTAGGGGAGAGGCAAGGCTACACCTTC. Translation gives CASSLGERQGYTF.

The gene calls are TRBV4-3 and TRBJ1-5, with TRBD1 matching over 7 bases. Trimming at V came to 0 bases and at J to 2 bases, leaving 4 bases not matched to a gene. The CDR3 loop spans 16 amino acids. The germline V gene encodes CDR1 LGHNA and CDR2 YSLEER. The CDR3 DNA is TGCGCCAGCAGCCAAGAAACAGGGGATGGCAATCAGCCCCAGCATTTT. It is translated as CASSQETGDGNQPQHF.